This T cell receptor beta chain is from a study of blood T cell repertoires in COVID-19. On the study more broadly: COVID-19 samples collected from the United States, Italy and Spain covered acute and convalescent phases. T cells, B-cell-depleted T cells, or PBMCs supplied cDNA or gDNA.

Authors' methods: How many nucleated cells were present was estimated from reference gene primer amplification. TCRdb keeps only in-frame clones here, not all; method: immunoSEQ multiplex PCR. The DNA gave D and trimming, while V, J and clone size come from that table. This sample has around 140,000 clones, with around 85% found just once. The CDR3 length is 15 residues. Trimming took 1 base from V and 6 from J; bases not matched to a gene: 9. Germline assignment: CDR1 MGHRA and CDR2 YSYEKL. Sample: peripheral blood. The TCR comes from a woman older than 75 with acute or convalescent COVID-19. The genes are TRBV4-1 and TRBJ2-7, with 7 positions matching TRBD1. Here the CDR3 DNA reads TGCGCCAGCAGCCAAGTTTTACAGGGGTTAGTCGAGCAGTACTTC. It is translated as CASSQVLQGLVEQYF.